These 18 T cell receptor beta chains were all obtained from the same sample, sequenced in a study of T cells in localized non-small cell lung cancer. The repertoire was sequenced with immunoSEQ multiplex PCR; TCRdb's copy has only in-frame clones and lacks some. Of about 41,000 clones in the sample, approximately 86% were seen once. This specimen was peripheral blood, taken before any cancer treatment. The origin of the receptors is a woman aged 18 to 50 with stage III lung adenocarcinoma.

This chain connects TRBV7-9 to TRBJ2-2; TRBD2 matches 7 bases. This CDR3 spans 15 amino acids. Germline CDR1 reads SEHNR; CDR2 reads FQNEAQ (reference sequence). J gave up 5 bases and V 5 bases, and 8 bases lay outside the gene matches. Written as DNA, the CDR3 is TGTGCCAGCAGCACCCTAGCGGCCCAAACCGGGGAGCTGTTTTTT. Its translation: CASSTLAAQTGELFF. The complete variable domain, with remaining parts taken from reference TRBV7-9 and TRBJ2-2, reads DTGVSQNPRHKITKRGQNVTFRCDPISEHNRLYWYRQTLGQGPEFLTYFQNEAQLEKSRLLSDRFSAERPKGSFSTLEIQRTEQGDSAMYLCASSTLAAQTGELFFGEGSRLTVL.

The chain employs TRBV5-1 and TRBJ1-4; possibly TRBD1 for D (6 bases). This CDR3 comprises 17 residues. V was trimmed by 1 base and J by 3 bases, leaving 16 bases between them. Germline V gene lookup returns CDR1 SGHRS and CDR2 YFSETQ. The CDR3, as DNA: TGCGCCAGCAGCTTGAGGGGGTCGGCTGGCCCTAATGAAAAACTGTTTTTT. The encoded protein is CASSLRGSAGPNEKLFF.

This chain uses TRBV4-1 with TRBJ1-1; D is unresolved. The CDR3 has 15 amino acids. V was clipped by 1 base and J by 2 bases, with 11 bases between them. The V gene's germline CDR1 is MGHRA and CDR2 YSYEKL. The CDR3 sequence: CASSQGTTVNTEAFF. The CDR3 bases are TGCGCCAGCAGCCAAGGCACAACTGTCAACACTGAAGCTTTCTTT.

The rearrangement links TRBV12-2 to TRBJ1-2; the DNA was not used to check the table's D call, TRBD1. TRBV12-2 is given as a pseudogene. This CDR3 comprises 17 residues. The CDR3: CASRPRTAQAVNYGYTF. In DNA, the CDR3 is TGTGCAAGTCGCCCCCGGACAGCCCAAGCCGTTAACTATGGCTACACCTTC.

This chain connects TRBV5-1 to TRBJ2-2; 8 nucleotides agree with TRBD2. The trim removed 1 base at V and 4 bases at J, leaving 3 bases unmatched. CDR1 is SGHRS, CDR2 YFSETQ, per germline. The CDR3 runs to 15 residues. The CDR3 nucleotides are TGCGCCAGCAGCTTGACTAGCGGAACCACCGGGGAGCTGTTTTTT. As protein: CASSLTSGTTGELFF. The full variable domain, completed using reference TRBV5-1 and TRBJ2-2, is KAGVTQTPRYLIKTRGQQVTLSCSPISGHRSVSWYQQTPGQGLQFLFEYFSETQRNKGNFPGRFSGRQFSNSRSEMNVSTLELGDSALYLCASSLTSGTTGELFFGEGSRLTVL.

The DNA of the CDR3 is TGTGCCAGCAGTTACTCTCCAGGGGGCAATCAGCCCCAGCATTTT. It is translated as CASSYSPGGNQPQHF. The chain has TRBV6-5 and TRBJ1-5; possibly TRBD1 for D (6 bases). The V gene's germline CDR1 is MNHEY and CDR2 SVGAGI. This CDR3 is built from 15 residues. The V gene lost 0 bases and the J gene lost 2 bases, with 8 bases spanning the gap.

The V call is TRBV4-1, the J call TRBJ1-1; D not certain. CDR1 and CDR2 from the germline V gene are MGHRA and YSYEKL. Trimming took 0 bases from V and 1 from J, leaving 9 bases between them. The CDR3 is 15 amino acids. This CDR3 reads CASSQEFKWNTEAFF. The CDR3 region has the DNA TGCGCCAGCAGCCAAGAGTTTAAATGGAACACTGAAGCTTTCTTT.

This rearrangement joins TRBV20-1 to TRBJ1-2; a weak D match, TRBD1 (5 bases). The CDR3 extends over 11 amino acids. The V and J ends lost 5 bases and 7 bases respectively, with 11 bases between them. From germline, CDR1 is DFQATT and CDR2 SNEGSKA (reference sequence). The CDR3 DNA follows: TGCAGTGCTGGCTGGGGCTCTGGCTACACCTTC. Translation gives CSAGWGSGYTF.

With regard to this clone: An end of the junction does not agree with germline; a read error may underlie this. The chain joins TRBV6-1 to TRBJ1-1; 7 nucleotides align to TRBD1. The CDR3 covers 11 residues. Germline V lookup: CDR1 MNHNS, CDR2 SASEGT. The CDR3 is CASNRFRDSYF. The DNA of the CDR3 is TGTGCCAGCAACAGGTTTCGGGACAGCTATTTT.

The chain combines TRBV5-1 with TRBJ1-1, with 7 bases lining up with TRBD1. The CDR3 runs to 16 residues. The germline CDR1 and CDR2 sequences are SGHRS and YFSETQ. V was pared by 1 base and J by 5 bases, with 11 bases of the junction left unmatched. CDR3 sequence: CASSLKVAGGRTEAFF. DNA of the CDR3: TGCGCCAGCAGCTTGAAAGTGGCAGGGGGGAGAACTGAAGCTTTCTTT.

The V call is TRBV5-5, the J call TRBJ1-1, with no clear D. V gave up 1 base and J gave up 1 base, with 8 bases separating them. CDR1 is SGHKS and CDR2 is YYEKEE in the germline V gene (reference sequence). The CDR3 runs 14 residues. CDR3 DNA sequence: TGTGCCAGCAGCTTGCTAGCAGGGAACACTGAAGCTTTCTTT. Its protein is CASSLLAGNTEAFF.

This rearrangement joins TRBV9 to TRBJ2-7, with D maybe TRBD2 (6 bases). CDR1 and CDR2 (germline): SGDLS, YYNGEE. V lost 4 bases and J lost 2, with 13 bases in between. The CDR3 spans 14 residues. The CDR3 spells CASSPGGLPYEQYF. The CDR3 DNA reads TGTGCCAGCAGCCCCGGGGGTCTACCCTACGAGCAGTACTTC.

The chain combines TRBV7-3 with TRBJ2-5; D call uncertain. V was pared by 2 bases and J by 4 bases, with 14 bases between. The germline gives CDR1 SGHTA, CDR2 FQGTGA. The CDR3 has 15 residues. The CDR3 loop reads CASSLGSWRGETQYF. Written as DNA, the CDR3 is TGTGCCAGCAGCTTAGGAAGCTGGAGAGGAGAGACCCAGTACTTC.

DNA for the CDR3: TGTGCCAGCAGTCACGCGGGACAGTCCTACGAGCAGTACTTC. Translated, it gives CASSHAGQSYEQYF. The J gene is TRBJ2-7, the V gene TRBV2; TRBD1 might be the D (7 bases). This CDR3 has 14 amino acids. Germline V CDR1 and CDR2: SNHLY, FYNNEI. V lost 5 bases, J lost 1 base, and 12 bases lay in between.

This sequence joins TRBV25-1 and TRBJ1-2; tentative D call: TRBD1 (6 bases). CDR1 is MGHDK, CDR2 SYGVNS, per germline. Trimming pared 11 bases from V and 2 bases from J, leaving 24 bases between. CDR3 length: 16 amino acids. CDR3 DNA sequence: TGTGCCGTAGCCGGACAGAGAATACACCCGAACTATGGCTACACCTTC. It codes for CAVAGQRIHPNYGYTF.

As to this clone: Other DNA sequences from this sample encode an identical CDR3 as well. The rearrangement joins TRBV5-1 to TRBJ2-7, with D perhaps being TRBD1 or TRBD2 (5 bases each). V was trimmed by 0 bases and J by 5 bases, leaving 15 bases between them. The CDR3 consists of 15 residues. CDR1 and CDR2 from the germline V gene are SGHRS and YFSETQ. The CDR3 DNA reads TGCGCCAGCAGCTTGGGGGACGGTGGAAACGACGAGCAGTACTTC. Encoded protein: CASSLGDGGNDEQYF.

This rearrangement joins TRBV7-6 to TRBJ2-7, with 11 nucleotides matching TRBD2. Germline lookup yields CDR1 SGHVS and CDR2 FNYEAQ. The CDR3 length is 15 residues. V was clipped by 3 bases and J by 2 bases; unmatched bases: 3. The CDR3 spells CASSLNSGGAYEQYF. CDR3 bases: TGTGCCAGCAGCTTGAATAGCGGGGGGGCCTACGAGCAGTACTTC. Full variable domain (outside the CDR3, taken from reference TRBV7-6 and TRBJ2-7): GAGVSQSPRYKVTKRGQDVALRCDPISGHVSLYWYRQALGQGPEFLTYFNYEAQQDKSGLPNDRFSAERPEGSISTLTIQRTEQRDSAMYRCASSLNSGGAYEQYFGPGTRLTVT.

This chain connects TRBV27 to TRBJ1-5, with no clear D. Trimming cost V 5 bases and J 0 bases, with 8 bases left between them. The CDR3 is 14 amino acids. The V gene's germline CDR1 is MNHEY and CDR2 SMNVEV (reference sequence). The CDR3 sequence is CASSPRFSNQPQHF. The CDR3 DNA reads TGTGCCAGCAGTCCCAGGTTTAGCAATCAGCCCCAGCATTTT.